Presented here are 23 T cell receptor beta chains from one specimen sequenced in a study of cytotoxic CD8 clonotypes in ibrutinib-treated CLL (dated by TCRdb to about 2021). Library prep was done by the immunoSEQ multiplex PCR assay. The immuneACCESS repertoire file appears here via TCRdb, limited to in-frame rearrangements. These files lack a portion of the clones; in checked studies, under half of the deficit traces to unresolved V genes, and the cause of the others is not known. Within this sample are tens of thousands of clones, with about 72% of them counted one time only. In total, the top ten clones hold approximately 13% of the sample. The time point label here, explained by the study, means: approximately eleven months on ibrutinib. Sequences were derived from PBMCs, sampled after 12 months of ibrutinib treatment. These receptors were taken from a human donor with chronic lymphocytic leukemia.

The V and J genes are TRBV5-1 and TRBJ1-3, with a possible D match to TRBD1 (6 bases). There are 16 residues in the CDR3. With 1 base removed from V and 1 base from J, the gap between germline ends came to 12 bases. Per germline, CDR1 SGHRS and CDR2 YFSETQ. The DNA of the CDR3 is TGCGCCAGCAGCTTGTCGCCCAGGGGTTCTGGAAACACCATATATTTT. This sequence encodes CASSLSPRGSGNTIYF. Using reference TRBV5-1 and TRBJ1-3 for the parts outside the CDR3, the full variable domain is KAGVTQTPRYLIKTRGQQVTLSCSPISGHRSVSWYQQTPGQGLQFLFEYFSETQRNKGNFPGRFSGRQFSNSRSEMNVSTLELGDSALYLCASSLSPRGSGNTIYFGEGSWLTVV.

This clone was detected a few times. This sequence joins TRBV6-4 and TRBJ1-4, with TRBD1 matching 8 bases. V shed 3 bases and J 8 bases; nucleotides not matched to a gene: 8. Per germline, CDR1 MRHNA and CDR2 SNTAGT. There are 15 residues in the CDR3. CDR3 DNA sequence: TGTGCCAGCAGTGAGACGGGGACAGGTGGCGAAAAACTGTTTTTT. Translated: CASSETGTGGEKLFF.

The chain uses TRBV6-1 and TRBJ1-6, with a weak D call TRBD1 (5 bases). The germline CDR1 and CDR2 sequences are MNHNS and SASEGT. The CDR3 is made up of 15 amino acids. Trimming stripped 4 bases from V and 10 bases from J, with 17 bases between. The CDR3 spells CASSVTATLKSPLHF. The CDR3 DNA follows: TGTGCCAGCAGTGTGACAGCAACTCTGAAATCACCCCTCCACTTT.

This chain uses TRBV27 with TRBJ1-2; 12 bases match TRBD1. This CDR3 is 15 amino acids long. V gave up 5 bases and J gave up 8 bases; unmatched junction bases: 9. Germline V gene data show CDR1 as MNHEY and CDR2 as SMNVEV (reference sequence). The DNA for the CDR3 is TGTGCCAGCAGTCTTGGGACAGGGGGCGTTAGGGGCTACACCTTC. This translates into CASSLGTGGVRGYTF.

J is TRBJ2-1 and V is TRBV9, with D unresolved. The germline V gene encodes CDR1 SGDLS and CDR2 YYNGEE. The CDR3 extends over 14 amino acids. V shed 0 bases and J shed 8 bases, with 12 bases lying between them. Written as DNA, the CDR3 is TGTGCCAGCAGCGTAGCTCAAAGGGCGGATGAGCAGTTCTTC. It yields the protein CASSVAQRADEQFF.

A single count supports this clone. The chain has TRBV11-3 and TRBJ2-3, with 7 nucleotides matching TRBD1. CDR1 is SGHNT and CDR2 is YENEEA in the germline V gene. This CDR3 region has 15 residues. The junction had 7 bases not matched to a gene; V was cut back by 5 bases and J by 2 bases. The CDR3 DNA follows: TGTGCCAGCAGCCTCTCCAGGGGGACCACAGATACGCAGTATTTT. This gives the protein CASSLSRGTTDTQYF.

The rearrangement joins TRBV20-1 to TRBJ1-2, with unresolved D. The CDR3 is 11 residues long. Germline-derived CDR1 and CDR2 are DFQATT and SNEGSKA (reference sequence). This CDR3 reads CIGRYLYGYTF. DNA for the CDR3: TGCATTGGCCGCTACCTCTATGGCTACACCTTC.

This rearrangement joins TRBV7-6 to TRBJ1-2, with 9 bases that match TRBD1. V lost 5 bases and J lost 8; bases outside the gene matches: 3. This CDR3 spans 12 amino acids. Germline lookup yields CDR1 SGHVS and CDR2 FNYEAQ. The CDR3 loop reads CASSPTGGGYTF. As DNA, the CDR3 is TGTGCCAGCAGCCCAACAGGGGGCGGCTACACCTTC. The full variable domain, rest sourced from reference TRBV7-6 and TRBJ1-2, is GAGVSQSPRYKVTKRGQDVALRCDPISGHVSLYWYRQALGQGPEFLTYFNYEAQQDKSGLPNDRFSAERPEGSISTLTIQRTEQRDSAMYRCASSPTGGGYTFGSGTRLTVV.

The CDR3 DNA sequence: TGTGCCAGCAGCCGCGCTGGGACACAGAACACTGAAGCTTTCTTT. As protein: CASSRAGTQNTEAFF. The gene calls are TRBV6-1 and TRBJ1-1, with D perhaps matching TRBD1 (6 bases). With 6 bases removed from V and 1 base from J, the gap between germline ends came to 15 bases. CDR3 length equals 15 residues. From germline, CDR1 is MNHNS and CDR2 SASEGT.

The sample holds one count of this clone. The chain has TRBV10-2 and TRBJ2-1; a weak D match, TRBD1 (5 bases). The germline V and J ends were trimmed by 3 bases and 4 bases, with 10 bases remaining between them. Germline assignment: CDR1 WSHSY and CDR2 SAAADI. This CDR3 spans 14 amino acids. CDR3 amino acids: CASSEPTEYNEQFF. In DNA, the CDR3 is TGCGCCAGCAGTGAACCGACAGAGTACAATGAGCAGTTCTTC.

The chain couples TRBV6-5 to TRBJ1-1; 7 bases match TRBD1. This CDR3 has 14 residues. Per the germline V gene, CDR1 is MNHEY and CDR2 is SVGAGI. Trimming took 7 bases from V and 5 from J; bases not matched to a gene: 10. For the CDR3, the DNA is TGTGCCAGCACTAAAGGGGGCGCGGGAACTGAAGCTTTCTTT. Translated: CASTKGGAGTEAFF.

The V gene is TRBV4-1, the J gene TRBJ2-1; D is unresolved. The CDR3 loop spans 17 amino acids. CDR1 and CDR2 from the germline V gene are MGHRA and YSYEKL. V was trimmed by 2 bases and J by 3 bases, leaving 17 bases between them. This CDR3 is CASSQSLGPGYYNEQFF. CDR3 nucleotide sequence: TGCGCCAGCAGCCAATCCTTGGGTCCTGGCTACTACAATGAGCAGTTCTTC.

This sequence joins TRBV30 and TRBJ2-6; D call uncertain. CDR1 and CDR2 (germline): GTSNPN, SVGIG (reference sequence). CDR3 size: 13 residues. Trimming left V 4 bases short and J 3 bases short, with 7 bases between. This CDR3 is CAWKFRGANVLTF. Here the CDR3 DNA reads TGTGCCTGGAAGTTTCGTGGGGCCAACGTCCTGACTTTC.

This sequence joins TRBV6-1 and TRBJ2-7; no firm D call. CDR1 and CDR2 from the germline V gene are MNHNS and SASEGT. The germline V and J ends were trimmed by 2 bases and 3 bases, with 11 bases remaining between them. There are 14 residues in the CDR3. CDR3 sequence: CASSEPRPDYEQYF. The CDR3 bases are TGTGCCAGCAGTGAACCCAGGCCCGACTACGAGCAGTACTTC.

For this clone: Other DNA sequences from this sample encode an identical CDR3 as well. The V gene is TRBV2, the J gene TRBJ1-1; D is possibly TRBD1 (5 bases). V was pared by 1 base and J by 2 bases, with 11 bases between. The CDR3 spans 15 residues. Per germline, CDR1 SNHLY and CDR2 FYNNEI. The CDR3 DNA is TGTGCCAGCAGTGAAGTCCGACAGATAAACACTGAAGCTTTCTTT. Protein product: CASSEVRQINTEAFF. Based on the CDR3 plus reference TRBV2 and TRBJ1-1, the full variable domain is EPEVTQTPSHQVTQMGQEVILRCVPISNHLYFYWYRQILGQKVEFLVSFYNNEISEKSEIFDDQFSVERPDGSNFTLKIRSTKLEDSAMYFCASSEVRQINTEAFFGQGTRLTVV.

This clone showed up just a few times. The J gene is TRBJ2-1, the V gene TRBV7-3; D is unresolved. CDR1 is SGHTA and CDR2 is FQGTGA in the germline V gene. V dropped 5 bases and J dropped 5 bases, with 13 bases sitting between them. There are 14 residues in the CDR3. In nucleotides, the CDR3 is TGTGCCAGCAGCCCCGTCCTCTCTGACAATGAGCAGTTCTTC. The encoded protein is CASSPVLSDNEQFF.

This clone turned up a few times. CDR3 amino acids: CASSVDGWGNRGSNTIYF. DNA for the CDR3: TGTGCCAGCAGCGTAGACGGGTGGGGCAACAGGGGGTCGAACACCATATATTTT. The chain links TRBV9 to TRBJ1-3, with 8 bases identical to TRBD1. Germline assignment: CDR1 SGDLS and CDR2 YYNGEE. The CDR3 contains 18 residues. V lost 0 bases to trimming and J lost 7 bases; unmatched junction nucleotides: 15. The entire variable domain, with the rest obtained from reference TRBV9 and TRBJ1-3, is as follows: DSGVTQTPKHLITATGQRVTLRCSPRSGDLSVYWYQQSLDQGLQFLIQYYNGEERAKGNILERFSAQQFPDLHSELNLSSLELGDSALYFCASSVDGWGNRGSNTIYFGEGSWLTVV.

The chain employs TRBV11-2 and TRBJ2-1; no clear D. The germline CDR1 and CDR2 sequences are SGHAT and FQNNGV. V lost 0 bases, J lost 8 bases, and 17 bases lay in between. The CDR3 loop spans 16 amino acids. CDR3 sequence (DNA): TGTGCCAGCAGCTTAGATCGGGCTAGTGGGGTCGATGAGCAGTTCTTC. Amino acids: CASSLDRASGVDEQFF.

Sample share makes this clone medium-sized. The genes are TRBV28 and TRBJ2-1; D is possibly TRBD2 (7 bases). The CDR3 totals 12 residues. Between the trimmed V and J ends, which lost 8 bases and 9 bases, there was a span of 14 bases. Germline V CDR1 and CDR2: MDHEN, SYDVKM. The chain's CDR3 is CASPGGRGEQFF. The CDR3 DNA reads as TGTGCCAGCCCCGGGGGGCGAGGTGAGCAGTTCTTC.

This clone occurred a few times. The V call is TRBV4-3, the J call TRBJ2-3, with D possibly TRBD1 on 6 matching bases. The germline V gene has CDR1 LGHNA and CDR2 YSLEER. The CDR3 contains 17 residues. The V and J ends lost 0 bases and 3 bases respectively, with 16 bases between them. CDR3 in DNA: TGCGCCAGCAGCCAAGAGGAAGGGGGAGTAGGTACAGATACGCAGTATTTT. Protein product: CASSQEEGGVGTDTQYF.

This CDR3 is CASSLFGELFF. In DNA form, the CDR3 reads TGTGCCAGCAGCTTATTTGGGGAGCTGTTTTTT. The genes are TRBV7-2 and TRBJ2-2; D call uncertain. The ends were cut back, 2 bases at V and 8 bases at J, with 3 bases in the middle. The germline V gene has CDR1 SGHTA and CDR2 FQGNSA. CDR3 size: 11 residues. Complete variable domain (other parts from reference TRBV7-2 and TRBJ2-2): GAGVSQSPSNKVTEKGKDVELRCDPISGHTALYWYRQSLGQGLEFLIYFQGNSAPDKSGLPSDRFSAERTGGSVSTLTIQRTQQEDSAVYLCASSLFGELFFGEGSRLTVL.

The chain employs TRBV19 and TRBJ2-7; D is perhaps TRBD1 (6 bases). Germline V gives CDR1 LNHDA, CDR2 SQIVND (reference sequence). Deletions cut 4 bases from V and 2 bases from J, with 18 bases between. The CDR3 covers 16 residues. The CDR3: CASSKRWGLETYEQYF. The DNA of the CDR3 is TGTGCCAGTAGTAAGCGTTGGGGGCTAGAGACCTACGAGCAGTACTTC.

J is TRBJ1-1 and V is TRBV20-1; D call uncertain. The CDR3 has 11 residues. Germline lookup yields CDR1 DFQATT and CDR2 SNEGSKA (reference sequence). Trimming removed 0 bases at V and 11 bases at J, with 10 bases between. The CDR3 sequence: CSARDPPAAFF. The CDR3 DNA is TGCAGTGCTAGAGACCCCCCGGCGGCTTTCTTT.